This T cell receptor beta chain derives from a study of human versus mouse CDR3 diversity and MHC coevolution. General study results and limits: The lowest clonal inequality scores came from most of the three human donors. Humans had the largest estimated TCR beta repertoire, 1.5 million or so clonotypes.

Sorting isolated naive CD4 T cells lacking CD45RO and expressing CD62L. Sequencing was performed with immunoSEQ multiplex PCR; in TCRdb, only in-frame clones are kept and a portion is missing. Here the sample spans tens of thousands of clones, just under 95% being singletons. As concerns this clone: As yet, its antigen is unknown.

The sequenced sample was naive CD4+ T cells from blood. Subset of the sample: CD45RO-negative CD62L-positive naive CD4 T cells. The sequence derives from a person between 25 and 75 years old in good health.

The DNA of the CDR3 is TGTGCCAGCAGCTTAGGCTCGGGGGGGTTCGGCGGGGAGCTGTTTTTT. As protein: CASSLGSGGFGGELFF. The J gene is TRBJ2-2, the V gene TRBV11-3, with 8 nucleotides matching TRBD2. The germline V gene encodes CDR1 SGHNT and CDR2 YENEEA. J gave up 7 bases and V 1 base, and 8 bases lay outside the gene matches. The CDR3 extends over 16 amino acids. Using reference TRBV11-3 and TRBJ2-2 for the parts outside the CDR3, the full variable domain is EAGVVQSPRYKIIEKKQPVAFWCNPISGHNTLYWYLQNLGQGPELLIRYENEEAVDDSQLPKDRFSAERLKGVDSTLKIQPAELGDSAVYLCASSLGSGGFGGELFFGEGSRLTVL.